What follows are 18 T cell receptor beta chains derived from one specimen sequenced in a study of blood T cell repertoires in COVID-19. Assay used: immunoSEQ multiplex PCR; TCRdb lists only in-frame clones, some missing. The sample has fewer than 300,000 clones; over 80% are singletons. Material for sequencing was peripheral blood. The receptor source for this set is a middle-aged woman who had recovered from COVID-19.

For the CDR3, the DNA is TGTGCCAGCAGCTTAAACGAGTACACTGAAGCTTTCTTT. This sequence encodes CASSLNEYTEAFF. V and J are TRBV7-3 and TRBJ1-1, with D uncertain. The germline CDR1 and CDR2 sequences are SGHTA and FQGTGA. V gave up 1 base and J gave up 3 bases, with 6 bases separating them. The CDR3 is made up of 13 amino acids.

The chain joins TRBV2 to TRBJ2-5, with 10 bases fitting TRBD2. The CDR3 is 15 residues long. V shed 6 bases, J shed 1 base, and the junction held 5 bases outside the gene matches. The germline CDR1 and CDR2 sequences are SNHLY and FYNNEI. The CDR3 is CASRRQRGGQETQYF. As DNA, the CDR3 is TGTGCCAGCAGGAGGCAGCGGGGGGGCCAAGAGACCCAGTACTTC.

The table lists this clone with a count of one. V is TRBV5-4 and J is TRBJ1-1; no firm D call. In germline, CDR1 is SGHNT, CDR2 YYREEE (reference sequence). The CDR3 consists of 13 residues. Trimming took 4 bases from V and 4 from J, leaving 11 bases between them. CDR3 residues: CASSRVGSTEAFF. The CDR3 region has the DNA TGTGCCAGCAGCCGGGTGGGGAGCACTGAAGCTTTCTTT.

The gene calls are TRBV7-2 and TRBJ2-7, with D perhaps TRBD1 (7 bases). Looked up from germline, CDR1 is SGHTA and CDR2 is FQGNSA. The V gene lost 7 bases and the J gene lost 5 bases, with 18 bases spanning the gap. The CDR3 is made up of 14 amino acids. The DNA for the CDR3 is TGTGCCAGCACCTATAGGGGGCCGGGGGACGAGCAGTACTTC. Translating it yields CASTYRGPGDEQYF.

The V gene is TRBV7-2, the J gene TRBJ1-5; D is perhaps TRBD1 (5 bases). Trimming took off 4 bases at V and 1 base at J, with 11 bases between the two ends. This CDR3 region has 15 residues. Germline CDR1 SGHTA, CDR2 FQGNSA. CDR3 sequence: CASSYRQSSNQPQHF. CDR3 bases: TGTGCCAGCAGCTACAGACAGAGCAGCAATCAGCCCCAGCATTTT.

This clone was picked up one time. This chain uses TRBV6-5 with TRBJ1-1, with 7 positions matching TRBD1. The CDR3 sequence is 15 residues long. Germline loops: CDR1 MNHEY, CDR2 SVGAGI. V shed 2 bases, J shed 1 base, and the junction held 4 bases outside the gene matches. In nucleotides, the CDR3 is TGTGCCAGCAGTTACCAAGGACAGGCGAACACTGAAGCTTTCTTT. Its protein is CASSYQGQANTEAFF.

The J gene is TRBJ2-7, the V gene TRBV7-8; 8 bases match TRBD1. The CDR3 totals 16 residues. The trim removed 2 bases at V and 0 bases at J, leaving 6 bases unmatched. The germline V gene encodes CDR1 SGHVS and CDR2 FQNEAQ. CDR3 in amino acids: CASSLNPGTGSYEQYF. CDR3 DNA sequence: TGTGCCAGCAGCTTAAACCCCGGGACAGGCTCCTACGAGCAGTACTTC.

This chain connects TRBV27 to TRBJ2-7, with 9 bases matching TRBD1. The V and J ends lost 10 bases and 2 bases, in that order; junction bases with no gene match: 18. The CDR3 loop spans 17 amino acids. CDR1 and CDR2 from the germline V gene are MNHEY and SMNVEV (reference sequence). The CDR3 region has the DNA TGTGCCACCTCCGCCTCGCCGGGGACAGGGATTACCTACGAGCAGTACTTC. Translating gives CATSASPGTGITYEQYF.

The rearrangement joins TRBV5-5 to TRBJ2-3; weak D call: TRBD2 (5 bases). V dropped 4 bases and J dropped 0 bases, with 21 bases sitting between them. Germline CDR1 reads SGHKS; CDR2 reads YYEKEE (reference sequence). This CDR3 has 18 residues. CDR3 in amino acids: CASSPWATTYSSTDTQYF. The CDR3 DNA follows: TGTGCCAGCAGCCCTTGGGCGACTACCTACTCTAGCACAGATACGCAGTATTTT.

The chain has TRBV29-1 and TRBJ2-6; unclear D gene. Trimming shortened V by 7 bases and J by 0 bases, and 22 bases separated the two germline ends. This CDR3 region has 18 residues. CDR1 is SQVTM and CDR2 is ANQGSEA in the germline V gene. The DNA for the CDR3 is TGCAGCGCCCATGCTTCCGACCGCGGCAGCTCTGGGGCCAACGTCCTGACTTTC. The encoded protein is CSAHASDRGSSGANVLTF.

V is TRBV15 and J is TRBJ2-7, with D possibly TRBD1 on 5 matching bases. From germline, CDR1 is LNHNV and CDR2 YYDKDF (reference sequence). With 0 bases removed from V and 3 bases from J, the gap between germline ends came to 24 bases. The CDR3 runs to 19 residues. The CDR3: CATSRDLRLRQPPGYEQYF. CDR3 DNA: TGTGCCACCAGCAGAGATTTGAGGCTTCGACAGCCCCCCGGCTACGAGCAGTACTTC.

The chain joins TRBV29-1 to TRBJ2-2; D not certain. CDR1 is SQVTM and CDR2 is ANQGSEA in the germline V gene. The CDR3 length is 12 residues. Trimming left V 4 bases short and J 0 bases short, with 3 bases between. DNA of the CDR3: TGCAGCGTTGTATCGAACACCGGGGAGCTGTTTTTT. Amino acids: CSVVSNTGELFF.

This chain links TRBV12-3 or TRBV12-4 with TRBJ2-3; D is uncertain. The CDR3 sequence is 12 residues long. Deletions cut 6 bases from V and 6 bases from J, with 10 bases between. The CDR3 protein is CASSPVWDTQYF. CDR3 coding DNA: TGTGCCAGCAGCCCAGTGTGGGATACGCAGTATTTT.

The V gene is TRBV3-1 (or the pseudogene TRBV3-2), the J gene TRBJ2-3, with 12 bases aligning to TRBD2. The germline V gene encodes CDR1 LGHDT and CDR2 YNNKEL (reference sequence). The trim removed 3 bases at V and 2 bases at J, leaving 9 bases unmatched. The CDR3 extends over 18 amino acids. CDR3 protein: CASSQSQLAGGFTDTQYF. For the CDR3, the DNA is TGTGCCAGCAGCCAGTCCCAACTAGCGGGGGGATTCACAGATACGCAGTATTTT.

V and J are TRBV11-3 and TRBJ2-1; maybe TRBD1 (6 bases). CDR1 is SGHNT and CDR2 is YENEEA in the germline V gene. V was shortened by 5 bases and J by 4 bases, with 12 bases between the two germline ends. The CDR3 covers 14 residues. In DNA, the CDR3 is TGTGCCAGCAGCCGAGGGGGTGAATACAATGAGCAGTTCTTC. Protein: CASSRGGEYNEQFF.

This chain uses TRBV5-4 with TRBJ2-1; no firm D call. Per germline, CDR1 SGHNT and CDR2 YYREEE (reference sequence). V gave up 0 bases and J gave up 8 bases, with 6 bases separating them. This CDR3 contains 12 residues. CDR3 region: CASSLGVYEQFF. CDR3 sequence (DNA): TGTGCCAGCAGCTTGGGAGTGTATGAGCAGTTCTTC.

CDR3 DNA sequence: TGCGCCAGCAGCTTGGCCCCGGGGGTTGAAGAAAAACTGTTTTTT. Its translation is CASSLAPGVEEKLFF. This sequence joins TRBV5-1 and TRBJ1-4; TRBD1 is a possible D gene (5 bases). The CDR3 length is 15 residues. Trimming removed 0 bases from V and 8 bases from J, with 14 bases in between. Germline assignment: CDR1 SGHRS and CDR2 YFSETQ.

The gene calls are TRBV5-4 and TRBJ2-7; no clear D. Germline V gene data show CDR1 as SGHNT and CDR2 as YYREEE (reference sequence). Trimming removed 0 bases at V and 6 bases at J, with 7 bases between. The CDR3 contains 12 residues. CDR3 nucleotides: TGTGCCAGCAGCTTGGGGGCACGCGAGCAGTACTTC. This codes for CASSLGAREQYF.